The clone carrying this T cell receptor (beta chain) was seen a few times. The antigen is unknown. This entry comes from a study of T cells in localized non-small cell lung cancer. Study outcomes and limitations: Clonality peaked in uninvolved adjacent lung rather than tumor. Heterogeneity remains possible, as sequencing covered one tumor region only. Among the top 100 tumor clones, a median about 58 appeared in adjacent lung.

Profiled with immunoSEQ multiplex PCR; TCRdb holds only in-frame clones, not every one. The repertoire holds around 2,800 clones, with about 23% as singletons. The germline CDR1 and CDR2 sequences are MDHEN and SYDVKM. V was clipped by 8 bases and J by 3 bases; unmatched bases: 12. The CDR3 spans 16 residues. Specimen: normal lung tissue next to the tumor, collected before any cancer treatment. V usage is TRBV28 and J usage is TRBJ1-5; 8 positions match TRBD1. This clonotype was obtained from a male donor aged 60 or over with stage II lung adenocarcinoma. Written as DNA, the CDR3 is TGTGCCAGCGAGCCGAGACAGGGGCGTTTCAATCAGCCCCAGCATTTT. Its translation: CASEPRQGRFNQPQHF.